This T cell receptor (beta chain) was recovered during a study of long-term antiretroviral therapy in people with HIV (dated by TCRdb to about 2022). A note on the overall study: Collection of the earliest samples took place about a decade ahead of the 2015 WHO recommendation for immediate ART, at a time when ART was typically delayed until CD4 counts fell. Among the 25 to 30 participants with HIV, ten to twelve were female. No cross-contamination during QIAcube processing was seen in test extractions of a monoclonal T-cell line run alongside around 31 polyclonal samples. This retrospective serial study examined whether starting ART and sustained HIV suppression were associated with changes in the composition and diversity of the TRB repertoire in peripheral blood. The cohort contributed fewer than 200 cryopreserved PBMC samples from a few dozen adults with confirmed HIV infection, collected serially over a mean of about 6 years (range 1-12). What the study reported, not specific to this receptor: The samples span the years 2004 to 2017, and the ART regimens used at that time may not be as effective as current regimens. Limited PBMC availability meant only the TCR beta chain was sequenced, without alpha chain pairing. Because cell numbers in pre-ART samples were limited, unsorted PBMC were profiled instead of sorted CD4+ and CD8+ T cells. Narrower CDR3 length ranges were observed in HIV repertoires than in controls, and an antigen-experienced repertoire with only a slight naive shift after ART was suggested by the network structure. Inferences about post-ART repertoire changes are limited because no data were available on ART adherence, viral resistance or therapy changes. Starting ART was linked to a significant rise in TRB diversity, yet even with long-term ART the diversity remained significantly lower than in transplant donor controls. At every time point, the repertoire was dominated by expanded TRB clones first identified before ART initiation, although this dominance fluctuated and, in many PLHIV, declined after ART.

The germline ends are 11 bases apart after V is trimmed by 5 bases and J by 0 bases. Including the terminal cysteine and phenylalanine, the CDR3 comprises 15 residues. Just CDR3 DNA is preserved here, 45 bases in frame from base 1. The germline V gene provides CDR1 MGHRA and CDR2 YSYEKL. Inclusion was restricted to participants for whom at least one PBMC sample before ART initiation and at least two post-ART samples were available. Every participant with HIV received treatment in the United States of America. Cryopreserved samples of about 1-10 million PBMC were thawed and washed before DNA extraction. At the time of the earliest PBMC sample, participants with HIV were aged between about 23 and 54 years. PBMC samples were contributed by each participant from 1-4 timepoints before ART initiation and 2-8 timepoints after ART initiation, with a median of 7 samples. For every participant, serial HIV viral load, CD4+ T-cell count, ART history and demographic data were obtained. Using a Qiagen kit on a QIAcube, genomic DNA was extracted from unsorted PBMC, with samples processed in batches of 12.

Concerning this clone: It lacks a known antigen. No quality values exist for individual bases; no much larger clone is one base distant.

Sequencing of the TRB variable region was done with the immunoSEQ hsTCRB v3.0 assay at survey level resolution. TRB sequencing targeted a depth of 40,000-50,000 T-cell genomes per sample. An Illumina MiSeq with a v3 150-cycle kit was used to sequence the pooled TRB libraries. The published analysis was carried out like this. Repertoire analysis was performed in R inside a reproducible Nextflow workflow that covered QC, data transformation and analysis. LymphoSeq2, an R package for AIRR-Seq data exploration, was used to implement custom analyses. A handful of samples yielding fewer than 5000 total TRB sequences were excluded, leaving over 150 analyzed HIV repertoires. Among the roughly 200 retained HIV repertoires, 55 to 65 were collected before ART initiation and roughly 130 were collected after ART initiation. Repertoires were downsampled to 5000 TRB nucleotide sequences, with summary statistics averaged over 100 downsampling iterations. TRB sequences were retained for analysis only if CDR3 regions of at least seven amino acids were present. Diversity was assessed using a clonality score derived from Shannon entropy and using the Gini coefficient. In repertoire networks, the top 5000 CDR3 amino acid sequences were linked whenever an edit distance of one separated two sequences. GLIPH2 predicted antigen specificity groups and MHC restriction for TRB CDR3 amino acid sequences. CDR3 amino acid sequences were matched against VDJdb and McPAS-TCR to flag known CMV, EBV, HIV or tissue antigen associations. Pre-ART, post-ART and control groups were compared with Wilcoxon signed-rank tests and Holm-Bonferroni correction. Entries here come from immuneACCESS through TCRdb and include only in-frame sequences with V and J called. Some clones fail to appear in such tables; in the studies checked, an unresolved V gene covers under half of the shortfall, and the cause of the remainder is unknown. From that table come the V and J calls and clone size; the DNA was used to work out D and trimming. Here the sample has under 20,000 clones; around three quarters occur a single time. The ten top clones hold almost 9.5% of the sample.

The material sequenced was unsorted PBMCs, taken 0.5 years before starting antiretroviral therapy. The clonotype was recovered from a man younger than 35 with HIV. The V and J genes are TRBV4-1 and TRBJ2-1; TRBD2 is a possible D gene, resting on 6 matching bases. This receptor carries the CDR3 CASSYRGSSYNEQFF. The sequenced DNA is TGCGCCAGCAGCTACCGGGGGAGCTCCTACAATGAGCAGTTCTTC.